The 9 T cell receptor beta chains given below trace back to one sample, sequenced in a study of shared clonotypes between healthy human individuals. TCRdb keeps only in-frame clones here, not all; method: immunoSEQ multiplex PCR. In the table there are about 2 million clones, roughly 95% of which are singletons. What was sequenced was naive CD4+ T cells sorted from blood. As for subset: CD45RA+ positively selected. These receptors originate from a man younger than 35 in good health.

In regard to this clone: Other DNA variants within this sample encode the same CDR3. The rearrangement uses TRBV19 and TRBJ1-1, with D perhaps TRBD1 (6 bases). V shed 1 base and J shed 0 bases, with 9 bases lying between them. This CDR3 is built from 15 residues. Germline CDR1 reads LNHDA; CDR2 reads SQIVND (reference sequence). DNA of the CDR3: TGTGCCAGTAGTATAGCGGGGGGCATGAACACTGAAGCTTTCTTT. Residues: CASSIAGGMNTEAFF.

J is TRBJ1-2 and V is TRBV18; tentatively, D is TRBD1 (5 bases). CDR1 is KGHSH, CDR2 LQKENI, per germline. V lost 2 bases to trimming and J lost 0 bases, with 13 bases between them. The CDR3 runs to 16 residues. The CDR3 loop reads CASSPVVPGTNYGYTF. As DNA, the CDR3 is TGTGCCAGCTCACCAGTGGTGCCAGGGACTAACTATGGCTACACCTTC.

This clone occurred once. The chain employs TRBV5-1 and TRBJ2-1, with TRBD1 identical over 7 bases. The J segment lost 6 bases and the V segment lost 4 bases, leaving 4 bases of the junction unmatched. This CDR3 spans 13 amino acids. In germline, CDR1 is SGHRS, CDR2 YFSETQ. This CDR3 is CASSGGQVNEQFF. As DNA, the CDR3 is TGCGCCAGCAGCGGAGGACAGGTCAATGAGCAGTTCTTC.

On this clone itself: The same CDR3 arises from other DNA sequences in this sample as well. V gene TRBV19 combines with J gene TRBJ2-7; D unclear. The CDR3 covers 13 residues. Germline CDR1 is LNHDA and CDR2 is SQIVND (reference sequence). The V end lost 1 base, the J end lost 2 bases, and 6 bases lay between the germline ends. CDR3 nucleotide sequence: TGTGCCAGTAGTATAGGCGAGGCCTACGAGCAGTACTTC. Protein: CASSIGEAYEQYF.

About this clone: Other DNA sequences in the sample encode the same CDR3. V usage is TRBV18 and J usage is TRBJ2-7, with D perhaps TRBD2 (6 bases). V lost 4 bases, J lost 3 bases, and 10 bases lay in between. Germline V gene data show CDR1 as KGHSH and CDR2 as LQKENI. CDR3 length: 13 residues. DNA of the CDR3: TGTGCCAGCTCACGTGGAGGGAACTACGAGCAGTACTTC. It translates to CASSRGGNYEQYF.

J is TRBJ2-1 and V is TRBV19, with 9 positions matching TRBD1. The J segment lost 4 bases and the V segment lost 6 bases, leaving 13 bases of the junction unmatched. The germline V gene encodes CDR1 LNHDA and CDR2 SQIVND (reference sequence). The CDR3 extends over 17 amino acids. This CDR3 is CASSGLPGQGGYNEQFF. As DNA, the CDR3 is TGTGCCAGTAGCGGCCTTCCGGGACAGGGTGGATACAATGAGCAGTTCTTC.

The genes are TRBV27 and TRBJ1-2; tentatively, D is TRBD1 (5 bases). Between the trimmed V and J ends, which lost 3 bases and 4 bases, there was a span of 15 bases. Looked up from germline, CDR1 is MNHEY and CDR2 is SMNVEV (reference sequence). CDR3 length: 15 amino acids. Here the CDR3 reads CASSFRGDRGYGYTF. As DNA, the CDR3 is TGTGCCAGCAGTTTTCGCGGGGACCGGGGCTATGGCTACACCTTC.

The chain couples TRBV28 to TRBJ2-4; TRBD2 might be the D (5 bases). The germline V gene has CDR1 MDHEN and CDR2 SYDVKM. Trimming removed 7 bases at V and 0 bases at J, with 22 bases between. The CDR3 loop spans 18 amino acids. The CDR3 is CASTEQGFAGPAKNIQYF. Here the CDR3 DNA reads TGTGCCAGCACTGAACAAGGGTTTGCGGGTCCAGCCAAAAACATTCAGTACTTC.

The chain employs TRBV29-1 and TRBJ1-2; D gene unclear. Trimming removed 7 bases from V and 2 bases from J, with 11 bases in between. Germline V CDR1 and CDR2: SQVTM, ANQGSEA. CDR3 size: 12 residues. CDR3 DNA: TGCAGCGCGGCGGGCCTGAACTATGGCTACACCTTC. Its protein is CSAAGLNYGYTF.